The present TCR beta chain was sequenced within a study of blood T cell repertoires in COVID-19. Study-wide context: Whether acute or convalescent, the COVID-19 samples came from the United States, Italy and Spain. Sample material is recorded as cDNA or gDNA derived from T cells, B-cell-depleted T cells, or PBMCs.

In the study's own analysis: Amplification of reference gene primers provided the estimated nucleated cell counts. The assay was immunoSEQ multiplex PCR, and TCRdb's table has in-frame clones only and misses some. V, J and clone size were drawn from that table, and D and trimming were deduced from the DNA. The table records about 150,000 clones, approximately 88% of them present only once. The CDR3 contains 12 residues. From germline, CDR1 is MNHEY and CDR2 SVGAGI. Between the trimmed V and J ends, which lost 10 bases and 6 bases, there was a span of 14 bases. Sequencing was performed on peripheral blood. The clonotype was recovered from a human donor in a cohort sampled during active COVID-19. V gene TRBV6-5 combines with J gene TRBJ2-3, with D maybe TRBD2 (6 bases). This CDR3 reads CATEGAGDTQYF. The CDR3 region has the DNA TGTGCCACAGAAGGGGCGGGGGATACGCAGTATTTT.